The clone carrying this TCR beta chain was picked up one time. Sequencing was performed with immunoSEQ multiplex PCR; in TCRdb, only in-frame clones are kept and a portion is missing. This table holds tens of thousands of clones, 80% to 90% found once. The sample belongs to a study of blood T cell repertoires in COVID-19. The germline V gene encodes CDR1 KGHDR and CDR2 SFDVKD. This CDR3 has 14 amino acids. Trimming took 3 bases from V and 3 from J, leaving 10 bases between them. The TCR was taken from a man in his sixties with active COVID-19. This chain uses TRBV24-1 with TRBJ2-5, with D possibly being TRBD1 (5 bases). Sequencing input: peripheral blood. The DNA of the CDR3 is TGTGCCACCAGTGATGTAGGGGTTAAAGAGACCCAGTACTTC. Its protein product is CATSDVGVKETQYF.